The clone carrying this T cell receptor (beta chain) was observed many times. The antigen remains undetermined. The data were obtained in a study of T cells in Graves' hyperthyroidism and ophthalmopathy. Study context: Blood from the periphery was taken at initial diagnosis, before any treatment.

TCR beta CDR3 region amplification was performed from RNA transcripts. The HTBI primer set drove a first-round RT-PCR of the TCR CDR3. TCRdb fed the multiplex PCR reads into MiXCR, producing one record per CDR3 protein. In the table there are 300,000 or so distinct CDR3 sequences, 21% of which are singletons. Source material for PBMCs was less than 12 ml fresh peripheral blood. Trimming took 1 base from V and 4 from J; bases not matched to a gene: 5. The germline V gene encodes CDR1 SGHRS and CDR2 YFSETQ. This CDR3 is 14 amino acids long. Study-level results: In validation, the model predicted ophthalmopathy. These predictions came a median roughly six months before onset.

The material sequenced was blood. The TCR originated in a woman in her fifties or sixties with Graves' hyperthyroidism. This chain connects TRBV5-1 to TRBJ2-7, with 7 positions matching TRBD1. CDR3 in DNA: TGCGCCAGCAGCTTGCCGGGACAGACGTACGAGCAGTACTTC. This encodes CASSLPGQTYEQYF.